This is a list of T cell receptor beta chains from one sample in a study of regulatory T cells in long-lasting Graves disease. TCRdb independently ran MiXCR on the multiplex PCR reads; one entry per CDR3 protein. The table has 400,000 to 500,000 distinct CDR3 sequences, 20% to 25% seen once. Source: peripheral blood mononuclear cells (PBMCs), taken when the disease was refractory, from a patient treated with antithyroid drugs. The receptor source for this set is a female donor with Graves disease. CDR3s include the opening cysteine and the closing phenylalanine or tryptophan. The D gene is left open where the match is weak. Some rows have no size entry. The others give once, few or many, or a class for an expanded clone.

V,J,size,D,CDR3,DNA
TRBV28,TRBJ2-7,many,.,CASSPPGPSSPHEQYF,TGTGCCAGCAGTCCTCCCGGGCCCTCCTCGCCCCACGAGCAGTACTTC
TRBV10-3,TRBJ1-1,.,.,CAISLGTEYTEAFF,TGTGCCATCAGTCTCGGGACGGAGTACACTGAAGCTTTCTTT
TRBV29-1,TRBJ1-1,many,TRBD1,CSVQGALGAFF,TGCAGCGTTCAGGGGGCACTGGGCGCTTTCTTT
TRBV11-1,TRBJ2-2,many,.,CASSLASGRGELFF,TGTGCCAGCAGCTTAGCGTCGGGGCGTGGGGAGCTGTTTTTT
TRBV15,TRBJ2-7,.,.,CATSSPGPYEQYF,TGTGCCACCAGCTCCCCCGGGCCCTACGAGCAGTACTTC
TRBV12-3/TRBV12-4,TRBJ1-1,many,.,CASRGTEAFF,TGTGCCAGCAGAGGCACTGAAGCTTTCTTT
TRBV12-3/TRBV12-4,TRBJ1-5,many,TRBD1,CASSRSTGGGQPQHF,TGTGCCAGCAGCCGATCGACAGGGGGAGGTCAGCCCCAGCATTTT
TRBV11-2,TRBJ2-7,.,TRBD1,CASSVYGTGLEEQYF,TGTGCCAGCAGCGTATACGGGACAGGGTTAGAAGAGCAGTACTTC
TRBV10-3,TRBJ2-1,.,.,CAISESISDGRNEQFF,TGTGCCATCAGTGAGTCGATTTCGGACGGCCGCAATGAGCAGTTCTTC
TRBV6-2/TRBV6-3,TRBJ2-7,many,TRBD2,CASSWTSENEQYF,TGTGCCAGCAGTTGGACTAGCGAGAACGAGCAGTACTTC